This T cell receptor beta chain was identified in a study of shared clonotypes between healthy human individuals. Study summary: CD8 memory received one plate per donor, CD8 naive two, CD4 memory three and CD4 naive three.

Comment on this clone: Antigen specificity is unknown.

The germline gives CDR1 SNHLY, CDR2 FYNNEI. Trimming pared 4 bases from V and 4 bases from J, leaving 8 bases between. The CDR3 length is 13 residues. Study-wide points: Memory subsets had estimated richness that was generally smaller than that of naive subsets. Donors were few, which limited the genetic and exposure-history diversity represented.

The protocol was immunoSEQ multiplex PCR, while the TCRdb copy is restricted to in-frame clones and leaves out a portion. The table lists some 2,000,000 clones, 90% to 95% of them singletons. The clonotype was recovered from a man younger than 35 in good health. The sample comprised naive CD4+ T cells sorted from blood. Subset specified: CD45RA+ positively selected. The chain couples TRBV2 to TRBJ2-1; D call uncertain. This CDR3 is CASSGWIYNEQFF. In DNA, the CDR3 is TGTGCCAGCAGTGGGTGGATATACAATGAGCAGTTCTTC.